This TCR beta chain was captured by sequencing in a study of cytomegalovirus exposure and HLA in healthy donors. V was shortened by 0 bases and J by 0 bases, with 10 bases between the two germline ends. This CDR3 region has 15 residues. Germline CDR1 reads SGHRS; CDR2 reads YFSETQ. Points on this clone: Its antigen is unidentified.

The PCR was carried out with 60 Vbeta primers and 13 Jbeta primers. Clones were sequenced by immunoSEQ multiplex PCR, and TCRdb holds only the in-frame ones, with some missing. This sample yields some 220,000 clones, of which 82% are seen a single time; 0.5% to 0.7% belongs to the top ten. General study points: A list of 150 or so TCR beta chains associated with cytomegalovirus was given.

The receptor's source is a woman between 35 and 50 years old in good health and CMV-seronegative. V is TRBV5-1 and J is TRBJ2-7; TRBD2 is a possible D gene (6 bases). The material sequenced was PBMCs. The CDR3 nucleotides read TGCGCCAGCAGCTTGGAAGCGGGCCACTCCTACGAGCAGTACTTC. It encodes CASSLEAGHSYEQYF.